This T cell receptor (beta chain) stems from a study of CD8 T cells in ankylosing spondylitis. Study results and caveats: Disease-associated clonotypes exhibited CD8+ identity and were relatively infrequent in peripheral blood. Ankylosing spondylitis blood appeared to be characterized by a TCR beta motif of about 8 highly homologous variants.

This clonotype has only a few counts. The antigen is unknown. Germline V gives CDR1 DFQATT, CDR2 SNEGSKA (reference sequence). The CDR3 runs 19 residues. Trimming at V came to 6 bases and at J to 3 bases, leaving 18 bases not matched to a gene. Quantitative barcoded 5'-RACE was used to prepare TCR beta libraries. TCRdb analysed the 5' RACE reads with MiXCR anew, one entry per CDR3 protein. Here the sample spans about 840,000 distinct CDR3 sequences, approximately 12% being singletons. The receptor's source is a male donor with ankylosing spondylitis. Sequencing used blood, either unsorted or a sorted T cell fraction (not recorded which). The rearrangement uses TRBV20-1 and TRBJ2-3; 13 bases line up with TRBD2. As DNA, the CDR3 is TGCAGTGCGGGGACTAGCGGGACCCACTTGCGAGGAACGACAGATACGCAGTATTTT. It is translated as CSAGTSGTHLRGTTDTQYF.